This entry lists 31 T cell receptor beta chains sequenced from one sample in a study of cytomegalovirus exposure and HLA in healthy donors. Amplification used 60 Vbeta primers and 13 Jbeta primers. Here immunoSEQ multiplex PCR was the method, and the copy in TCRdb shows in-frame clones only, minus some. Seen in this sample are 150,000 to 200,000 clones; the ten most common clones hold 0.65% to 0.75%. The material sequenced was PBMCs. These receptor sequences come from a boy under 18 in good health and CMV-seronegative.

About this clone itself: One end of the junction fails to match germline, which may point to a read error. Different DNA sequences within this sample yield the same CDR3. The V and J genes are TRBV6-1 and TRBJ1-1; 10 positions agree with TRBD1. The CDR3 has 14 amino acids. Germline CDR1 reads MNHNS; CDR2 reads SASEGT. The CDR3 nucleotides are TGTGCCAGTAGTGAAGGGACAGGGGTGGGTGAAGCTTTCTTT. Translating gives CASSEGTGVGEAFF.

This chain links TRBV4-2 with TRBJ1-3; D is undetermined. CDR1 LGHNA and CDR2 YNFKEQ come from the germline V gene. The CDR3 consists of 14 residues. V was pared by 1 base and J by 3 bases, with 7 bases between. CDR3 residues: CASSQARVGNTIYF. CDR3 nucleotides: TGTGCCAGCAGCCAAGCTCGGGTTGGAAACACCATATATTTT.

V is TRBV5-1 and J is TRBJ2-1; 14 bases are a match to TRBD2. The V and J ends lost 3 bases and 5 bases, in that order; junction bases with no gene match: 1. The CDR3 is made up of 15 amino acids. From germline, CDR1 is SGHRS and CDR2 YFSETQ. CDR3 in amino acids: CASSWGLAGDNEQFF. Written as DNA, the CDR3 is TGCGCCAGCAGCTGGGGACTAGCGGGGGACAATGAGCAGTTCTTC.

This sequence joins TRBV5-4 and TRBJ2-5, with D possibly matching TRBD2 (5 bases). This CDR3 has 18 residues. CDR1 and CDR2 from the germline V gene are SGHNT and YYREEE (reference sequence). V shed 1 base and J shed 1 base, with 20 bases lying between them. This chain's CDR3 is CASSLPGWKPATQETQYF. The CDR3 nucleotides read TGTGCCAGCAGCTTGCCGGGGTGGAAGCCAGCGACCCAAGAGACCCAGTACTTC.

The chain combines TRBV15 with TRBJ2-7; a weak D match, TRBD2 (5 bases). CDR3 length: 15 residues. In germline, CDR1 is LNHNV, CDR2 YYDKDF (reference sequence). V was cut by 3 bases and J by 2 bases, with 14 bases left in between. CDR3 sequence (DNA): TGTGCCACCAGCAGCCCCTCGAGGGAACCCTACGAGCAGTACTTC. This codes for CATSSPSREPYEQYF. Combining the CDR3 with reference TRBV15 and TRBJ2-7 gives the whole variable domain DAMVIQNPRYQVTQFGKPVTLSCSQTLNHNVMYWYQQKSSQAPKLLFHYYDKDFNNEADTPDNFQSRRPNTSFCFLDIRSPGLGDTAMYLCATSSPSREPYEQYFGPGTRLTVT.

CDR3 protein: CASSPGYGYTF. DNA for the CDR3: TGTGCCAGCAGTCCAGGGTATGGCTACACCTTC. The J gene is TRBJ1-2, the V gene TRBV28; tentatively, D is TRBD1 (5 bases). Germline CDR1 reads MDHEN; CDR2 reads SYDVKM. The V and J ends lost 5 bases and 5 bases respectively, with 6 bases between them. This CDR3 contains 11 residues.

The J gene is TRBJ2-5, the V gene TRBV6-5; TRBD1 matches 9 bases. V was pared by 6 bases and J by 2 bases, with 4 bases of the junction left unmatched. This CDR3 has 14 residues. Germline CDR1 reads MNHEY; CDR2 reads SVGAGI. CDR3 sequence (DNA): TGTGCCAGCAGCGGGGACAGGGCACAAGAGACCCAGTACTTC. Its protein product is CASSGDRAQETQYF.

The chain is built from TRBV4-3 and TRBJ1-1; no reliable D call. The CDR3 sequence is 12 residues long. The ends were cut back, 5 bases at V and 3 bases at J, with 7 bases in the middle. Looked up from germline, CDR1 is LGHNA and CDR2 is YSLEER. CDR3 region: CASSARDTEAFF. The CDR3 DNA follows: TGCGCCAGCAGCGCGAGGGACACTGAAGCTTTCTTT.

V and J are TRBV4-1 and TRBJ2-5; a possible D gene is TRBD2 (5 bases). The CDR3 extends over 18 amino acids. The germline V gene has CDR1 MGHRA and CDR2 YSYEKL. The ends were cut back, 2 bases at V and 5 bases at J, with 24 bases in the middle. CDR3: CASSQSPETWSSSETQYF. Here the CDR3 DNA reads TGCGCCAGCAGCCAATCTCCGGAGACATGGTCTAGCAGCGAGACCCAGTACTTC.

The chain combines TRBV7-9 with TRBJ2-5; no firm D call. Trimming pared 1 base from V and 5 bases from J, leaving 11 bases between. CDR1 and CDR2 (germline): SEHNR, FQNEAQ (reference sequence). The CDR3 is 14 residues long. CDR3 region: CASSLDSTRETQYF. The CDR3 DNA sequence: TGTGCCAGCAGCTTAGATTCTACCCGCGAGACCCAGTACTTC.

This chain uses TRBV12-5 with TRBJ1-1, with TRBD1 matching over 7 bases. Germline loops: CDR1 LGHNT, CDR2 FRNRAP. Trimming cost V 1 base and J 7 bases; bases outside gene matches: 12. This CDR3 is built from 16 residues. This CDR3 reads CASGLGQGIGGGEAFF. The CDR3 nucleotides are TGTGCTAGTGGTTTGGGACAGGGAATTGGGGGTGGTGAAGCTTTCTTT.

The chain uses TRBV6-1 and TRBJ1-2; D ambiguous. The CDR3 has 12 amino acids. V lost 6 bases to trimming and J lost 5 bases, with 10 bases between them. CDR1 and CDR2 (germline): MNHNS, SASEGT. DNA of the CDR3: TGTGCCAGCAGAAAGCGGGAATATGGCTACACCTTC. It specifies CASRKREYGYTF.

The genes are TRBV5-5 and TRBJ1-2, with D possibly being TRBD1 (5 bases). V lost 2 bases and J lost 9, with 11 bases in between. CDR1 SGHKS and CDR2 YYEKEE come from the germline V gene (reference sequence). This CDR3 is built from 12 residues. The chain's CDR3 is CASSLRQGSYTF. The CDR3 DNA is TGTGCCAGCAGCTTAAGGCAGGGCAGCTACACCTTC.

Notes on this clone: This specimen includes other DNA sequences encoding the same CDR3. The chain is built from TRBV9 and TRBJ2-3; 11 nucleotides align to TRBD2. Germline values: CDR1 SGDLS, CDR2 YYNGEE. The V and J ends lost 1 base and 6 bases, in that order; junction bases with no gene match: 4. This CDR3 comprises 15 residues. CDR3 in amino acids: CASSVLAGGGDTQYF. CDR3 sequence (DNA): TGTGCCAGCAGCGTACTAGCGGGGGGAGGGGATACGCAGTATTTT.

J is TRBJ2-1 and V is TRBV5-1; 9 bases line up with TRBD2. The CDR3 extends over 15 amino acids. With 2 bases clipped from V and 4 bases from J, the junction kept 4 bases outside the gene matches. Germline CDR1 SGHRS, CDR2 YFSETQ. CDR3 protein: CASSLSGGIYNEQFF. The CDR3 DNA sequence: TGCGCCAGCAGCTTAAGCGGGGGGATTTACAATGAGCAGTTCTTC. Using reference TRBV5-1 and TRBJ2-1 for the parts outside the CDR3, the full variable domain is KAGVTQTPRYLIKTRGQQVTLSCSPISGHRSVSWYQQTPGQGLQFLFEYFSETQRNKGNFPGRFSGRQFSNSRSEMNVSTLELGDSALYLCASSLSGGIYNEQFFGPGTRLTVL.

The rearrangement uses TRBV11-3 and TRBJ2-7, with 10 bases matching TRBD1. This CDR3 is built from 13 residues. Germline V gene data show CDR1 as SGHNT and CDR2 as YENEEA. The J segment lost 4 bases and the V segment lost 5 bases, leaving 2 bases of the junction unmatched. CDR3 in DNA: TGTGCCAGCAGCCGACAGGGGGCTTACGAGCAGTACTTC. Residues: CASSRQGAYEQYF.

The V call is TRBV9, the J call TRBJ2-3, with 10 bases lining up with TRBD2. This CDR3 has 15 amino acids. Per the germline V gene, CDR1 is SGDLS and CDR2 is YYNGEE. The ends lost 3 bases at V and 4 bases at J; junction bases unmatched: 5. DNA for the CDR3: TGTGCCAGCAGCGCCAGCGGGGGGGACTCAGATACGCAGTATTTT. Its translation: CASSASGGDSDTQYF.

CDR3 coding DNA: TGTGCCAGCTCACCACGGGAGTCGGCCGAAGAGACCCAGTACTTC. This gives the protein CASSPRESAEETQYF. The chain combines TRBV18 with TRBJ2-5; the D gene is possibly TRBD2 (5 bases). Germline CDR1 and CDR2: KGHSH and LQKENI. This CDR3 is 15 amino acids long. V shed 1 base and J shed 3 bases, with 12 bases lying between them.

The chain combines TRBV7-6 with TRBJ1-2, with D perhaps matching TRBD1 (6 bases). V was trimmed by 5 bases and J by 2 bases, leaving 18 bases between them. The CDR3 has 16 residues. Germline V gives CDR1 SGHVS, CDR2 FNYEAQ. Written as DNA, the CDR3 is TGTGCCAGCAGCAAACTGACGGGACAAGGAAACTATGGCTACACCTTC. Residues: CASSKLTGQGNYGYTF.

The chain joins TRBV7-9 to TRBJ1-3; unclear D gene. The CDR3 sequence is 13 residues long. V was clipped by 5 bases and J by 4 bases, with 9 bases between them. In germline, CDR1 is SEHNR, CDR2 FQNEAQ (reference sequence). This CDR3 reads CASSDSGGNTIYF. For the CDR3, the DNA is TGTGCCAGCAGCGACTCGGGAGGAAACACCATATATTTT.

The chain joins TRBV9 to TRBJ1-3; 7 nucleotides line up with TRBD1. V dropped 2 bases and J dropped 0; count of bases not matched to a gene: 2. CDR3 size: 15 residues. CDR1 and CDR2 (germline): SGDLS, YYNGEE. CDR3 sequence: CASSVGQVSGNTIYF. CDR3 DNA sequence: TGTGCCAGCAGCGTCGGACAGGTCTCTGGAAACACCATATATTTT.

The chain combines TRBV11-2 with TRBJ1-2; no firm D call. CDR3 length: 12 amino acids. From germline, CDR1 is SGHAT and CDR2 FQNNGV. Deletions cut 6 bases from V and 4 bases from J, with 9 bases between. Here the CDR3 reads CASSQEGYGYTF. DNA for the CDR3: TGTGCCAGCAGTCAGGAGGGCTATGGCTACACCTTC.

V and J are TRBV7-2 and TRBJ1-4; unclear D gene. The V gene lost 4 bases and the J gene lost 4 bases, with 16 bases spanning the gap. The CDR3 totals 16 residues. Germline V lookup: CDR1 SGHTA, CDR2 FQGNSA. CDR3 region: CASSSRDRDYNEKLFF. The CDR3 bases are TGTGCCAGCAGCTCACGCGACCGCGACTATAATGAAAAACTGTTTTTT.

This chain connects TRBV29-1 to TRBJ1-1, with D possibly matching TRBD1 (6 bases). The CDR3 spans 13 residues. The V gene's germline CDR1 is SQVTM and CDR2 ANQGSEA. DNA for the CDR3: TGCAGTGTACACAGGGAAATGTCCACTGAAGCTTTCTTT. Residues: CSVHREMSTEAFF. Variable domain in full (rest from reference TRBV29-1 and TRBJ1-1): SAVISQKPSRDICQRGTSLTIQCQVDSQVTMMFWYRQQPGQSLTLIATANQGSEATYESGFVIDKFPISRPNLTFSTLTVSNMSPEDSSIYLCSVHREMSTEAFFGQGTRLTVV.

V is TRBV18 and J is TRBJ2-7; D gene ambiguous. The CDR3 covers 19 residues. V lost 0 bases to trimming and J lost 2 bases, with 23 bases between them. Germline CDR1 KGHSH, CDR2 LQKENI. The CDR3 reads CASSPPVTAPGFMAYEQYF. CDR3 nucleotides: TGTGCCAGCTCACCACCGGTAACGGCGCCCGGGTTTATGGCCTACGAGCAGTACTTC.

The rearrangement uses TRBV2 and TRBJ1-5; TRBD1 matches 7 bases. The germline V gene encodes CDR1 SNHLY and CDR2 FYNNEI. The CDR3 extends over 16 amino acids. Losses at the gene ends were 6 bases for V and 3 bases for J; bases not matched to a gene: 11. The CDR3 DNA reads as TGTGCCAGCAGGGGGAACAGGGGAGTTAACAATCAGCCCCAGCATTTT. It encodes CASRGNRGVNNQPQHF. The variable domain in full, completed from reference TRBV2 and TRBJ1-5, reads EPEVTQTPSHQVTQMGQEVILRCVPISNHLYFYWYRQILGQKVEFLVSFYNNEISEKSEIFDDQFSVERPDGSNFTLKIRSTKLEDSAMYFCASRGNRGVNNQPQHFGDGTRLSIL.

The V and J genes are TRBV28 and TRBJ1-2, with 7 bases matching TRBD1. CDR1 is MDHEN, CDR2 SYDVKM, per germline. The CDR3 spans 15 residues. The trim removed 5 bases at V and 5 bases at J, leaving 11 bases unmatched. The CDR3 reads CASSQPGQRFYGYTF. In DNA, the CDR3 is TGTGCCAGCAGTCAACCGGGACAGCGATTTTATGGCTACACCTTC.

The V gene is TRBV29-1, the J gene TRBJ2-7; tentatively, D is TRBD2 (6 bases). Germline CDR1 SQVTM, CDR2 ANQGSEA. Trimming removed 4 bases from V and 2 bases from J, with 9 bases in between. This CDR3 has 12 amino acids. The chain's CDR3 is CSVVGLTYEQYF. The DNA for the CDR3 is TGCAGCGTTGTGGGACTTACCTACGAGCAGTACTTC.

This rearrangement joins TRBV9 to TRBJ2-5; 8 bases map to TRBD2. V shed 3 bases and J 5 bases; nucleotides not matched to a gene: 6. CDR1 is SGDLS, CDR2 YYNGEE, per germline. CDR3 length: 14 residues. The CDR3 DNA is TGTGCCAGCAGCGCCGAGCGGGGGTGGGAGACCCAGTACTTC. Translating gives CASSAERGWETQYF. The full variable domain, completed using reference TRBV9 and TRBJ2-5, is DSGVTQTPKHLITATGQRVTLRCSPRSGDLSVYWYQQSLDQGLQFLIQYYNGEERAKGNILERFSAQQFPDLHSELNLSSLELGDSALYFCASSAERGWETQYFGPGTRLLVL.

This chain links TRBV7-2 with TRBJ2-1, with 7 bases fitting TRBD2. Germline trimming cut 1 base from V and 9 bases from J; bases unmatched to any gene: 6. Germline V gives CDR1 SGHTA, CDR2 FQGNSA. The CDR3 runs to 14 residues. CDR3 sequence reads: CASSLGGGDVEQFF. CDR3 sequence (DNA): TGTGCCAGCAGCTTAGGTGGGGGGGATGTTGAGCAGTTCTTC.

The CDR3 coding sequence is TGTGCCAGCAGTCGAGGATGGCCACTGGAAAACATTCAGTACTTC. Translating gives CASSRGWPLENIQYF. V gene TRBV2 combines with J gene TRBJ2-4; no clear D. The germline CDR1 and CDR2 sequences are SNHLY and FYNNEI. The CDR3 is 15 residues long. Deletions cut 5 bases from V and 5 bases from J, with 16 bases between.